This TCR beta chain comes out of a study of cytomegalovirus exposure and HLA in healthy donors. It was with 60 Vbeta and 13 Jbeta primers that the PCR ran. The repertoire was sequenced with immunoSEQ multiplex PCR; TCRdb's copy has only in-frame clones and lacks some. The sample lists 150,000 to 200,000 clones; about three quarters were seen once. Study-wide results and caveats: In a later analysis, HLA-associated TCR beta chains were more clonally expanded than equally common others.

Germline V gene lookup returns CDR1 SGHRS and CDR2 YFSETQ. Trimming removed 0 bases at V and 7 bases at J, with 11 bases between. CDR3 length: 15 residues. This clone appeared a single time. Antigen: not known. This chain links TRBV5-1 with TRBJ1-6, with D unclear. The TCR was taken from a female donor in good health and CMV-seronegative. What was sequenced was PBMCs. The CDR3 sequence is CASSLDSPYNSPLHF. The CDR3 region has the DNA TGCGCCAGCAGCTTGGACAGCCCGTACAATTCACCCCTCCACTTT.